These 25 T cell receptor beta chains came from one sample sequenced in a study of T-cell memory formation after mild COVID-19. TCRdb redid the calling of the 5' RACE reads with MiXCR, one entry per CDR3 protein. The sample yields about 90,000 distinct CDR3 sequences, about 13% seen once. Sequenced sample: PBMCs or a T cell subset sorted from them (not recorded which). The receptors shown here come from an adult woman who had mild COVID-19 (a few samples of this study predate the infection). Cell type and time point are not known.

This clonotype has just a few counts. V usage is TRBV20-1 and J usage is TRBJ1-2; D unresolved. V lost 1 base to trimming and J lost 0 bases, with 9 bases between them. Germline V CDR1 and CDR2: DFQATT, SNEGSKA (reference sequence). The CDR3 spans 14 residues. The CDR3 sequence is CSARAYNANYGYTF. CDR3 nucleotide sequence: TGCAGTGCTAGAGCTTATAATGCTAACTATGGCTACACCTTC.

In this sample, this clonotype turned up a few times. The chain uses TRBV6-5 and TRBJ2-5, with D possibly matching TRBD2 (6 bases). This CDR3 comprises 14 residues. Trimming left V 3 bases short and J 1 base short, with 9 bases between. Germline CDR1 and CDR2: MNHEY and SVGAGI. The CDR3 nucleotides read TGTGCCAGCAGTTATCTGGGGGGCCAAGAGACCCAGTACTTC. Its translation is CASSYLGGQETQYF.

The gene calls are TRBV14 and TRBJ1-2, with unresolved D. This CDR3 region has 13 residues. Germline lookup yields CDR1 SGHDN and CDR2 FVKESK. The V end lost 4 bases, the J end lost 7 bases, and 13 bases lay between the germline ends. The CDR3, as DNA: TGTGCCAGCAGCCGGTCTGTGTCGGTTGGCTACACCTTC. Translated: CASSRSVSVGYTF.

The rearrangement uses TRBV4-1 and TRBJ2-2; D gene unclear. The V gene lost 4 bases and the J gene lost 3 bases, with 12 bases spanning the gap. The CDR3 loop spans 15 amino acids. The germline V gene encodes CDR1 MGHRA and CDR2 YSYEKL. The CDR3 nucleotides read TGCGCCAGCAGCCCGGCCAGTGCCGACACCGGGGAGCTGTTTTTT. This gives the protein CASSPASADTGELFF.

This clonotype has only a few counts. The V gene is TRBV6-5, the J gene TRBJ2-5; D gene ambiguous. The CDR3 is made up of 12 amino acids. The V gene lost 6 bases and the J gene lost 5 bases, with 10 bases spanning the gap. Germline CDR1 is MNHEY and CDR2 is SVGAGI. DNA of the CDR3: TGTGCCAGCAGCCAGACTTGGGAGACCCAGTACTTC. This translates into CASSQTWETQYF.

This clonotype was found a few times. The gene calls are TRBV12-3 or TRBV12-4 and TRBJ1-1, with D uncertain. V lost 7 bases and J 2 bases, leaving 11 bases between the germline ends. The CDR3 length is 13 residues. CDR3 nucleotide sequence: TGTGCCAGCACCCAGAGAGGAAACACTGAAGCTTTCTTT. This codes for CASTQRGNTEAFF.

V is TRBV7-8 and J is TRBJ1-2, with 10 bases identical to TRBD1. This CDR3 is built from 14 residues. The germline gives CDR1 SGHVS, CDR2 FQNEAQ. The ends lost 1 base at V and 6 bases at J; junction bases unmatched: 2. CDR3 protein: CASSLVGTGDGYTF. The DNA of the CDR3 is TGTGCCAGCAGCTTAGTGGGGACAGGGGATGGCTACACCTTC. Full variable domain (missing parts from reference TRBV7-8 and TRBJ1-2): GAGVSQSPRYKVAKRGQDVALRCDPISGHVSLFWYQQALGQGPEFLTYFQNEAQLDKSGLPSDRFFAERPEGSVSTLKIQRTQQEDSAVYLCASSLVGTGDGYTFGSGTRLTVV.

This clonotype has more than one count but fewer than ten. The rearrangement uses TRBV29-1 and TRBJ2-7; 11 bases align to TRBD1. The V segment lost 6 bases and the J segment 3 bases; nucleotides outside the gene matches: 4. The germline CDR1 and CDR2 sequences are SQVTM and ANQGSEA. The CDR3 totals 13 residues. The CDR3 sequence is CSVGGTGGYEQYF. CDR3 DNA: TGCAGCGTGGGGGGGACAGGGGGCTACGAGCAGTACTTC.

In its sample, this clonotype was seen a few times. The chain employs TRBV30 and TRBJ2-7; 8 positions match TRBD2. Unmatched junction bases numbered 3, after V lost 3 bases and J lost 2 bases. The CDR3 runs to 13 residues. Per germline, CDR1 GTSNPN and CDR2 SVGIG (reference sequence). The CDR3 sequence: CAWRYGGAYEQYF. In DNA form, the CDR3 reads TGTGCCTGGAGGTACGGGGGGGCCTACGAGCAGTACTTC.

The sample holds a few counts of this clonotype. CDR3 nucleotides: TGTGCCAGCAGCCCCCACGGGGCCAGCTGGGGCTACACCTTC. It specifies CASSPHGASWGYTF. The chain recombines TRBV9 with TRBJ1-2; maybe TRBD1 (5 bases). V was cut by 4 bases and J by 8 bases, with 18 bases left in between. CDR1 is SGDLS and CDR2 is YYNGEE in the germline V gene. This CDR3 is built from 14 residues.

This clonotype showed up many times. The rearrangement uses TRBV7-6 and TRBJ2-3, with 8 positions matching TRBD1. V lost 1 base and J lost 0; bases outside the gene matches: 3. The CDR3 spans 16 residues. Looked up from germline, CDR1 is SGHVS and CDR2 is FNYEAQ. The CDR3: CASSLDWTGSTDTQYF. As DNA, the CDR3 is TGTGCCAGCAGCTTAGATTGGACAGGGAGCACAGATACGCAGTATTTT.

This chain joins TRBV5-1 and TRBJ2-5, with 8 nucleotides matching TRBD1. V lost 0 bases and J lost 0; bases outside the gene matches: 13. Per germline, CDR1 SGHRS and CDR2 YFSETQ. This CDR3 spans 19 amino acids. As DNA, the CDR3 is TGCGCCAGCAGCTTGGTGTTAATACAGGGGGGCCCGGACCAAGAGACCCAGTACTTC. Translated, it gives CASSLVLIQGGPDQETQYF.

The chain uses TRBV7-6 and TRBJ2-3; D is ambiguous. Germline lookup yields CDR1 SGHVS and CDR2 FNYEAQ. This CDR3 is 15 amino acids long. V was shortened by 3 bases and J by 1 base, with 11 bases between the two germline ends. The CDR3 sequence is CASSFLGARTDTQYF. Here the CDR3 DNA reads TGTGCCAGCAGCTTTTTAGGTGCACGCACAGATACGCAGTATTTT.

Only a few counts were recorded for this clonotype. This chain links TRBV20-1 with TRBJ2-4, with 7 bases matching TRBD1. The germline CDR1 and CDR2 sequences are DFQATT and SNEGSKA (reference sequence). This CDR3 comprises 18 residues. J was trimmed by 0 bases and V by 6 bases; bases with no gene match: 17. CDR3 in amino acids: CSANFRDSFTLAKNIQYF. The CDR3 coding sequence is TGCAGTGCCAACTTCCGGGACAGCTTCACTCTAGCCAAAAACATTCAGTACTTC.

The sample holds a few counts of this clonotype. The CDR3 bases are TGTGCCAGTAGTATACTTCAGGGGAGAGAAGCTTTCTTT. Encoded protein: CASSILQGREAFF. The chain carries TRBV19 and TRBJ1-1; weak D call: TRBD1 (6 bases). V was shortened by 2 bases and J by 8 bases, with 12 bases between the two germline ends. Germline V gives CDR1 LNHDA, CDR2 SQIVND (reference sequence). This CDR3 region has 13 residues. Drawing the rest from reference TRBV19 and TRBJ1-1, the complete variable domain is DGGITQSPKYLFRKEGQNVTLSCEQNLNHDAMYWYRQDPGQGLRLIYYSQIVNDFQKGDIAEGYSVSREKKESFPLTVTSAQKNPTAFYLCASSILQGREAFFGQGTRLTVV.

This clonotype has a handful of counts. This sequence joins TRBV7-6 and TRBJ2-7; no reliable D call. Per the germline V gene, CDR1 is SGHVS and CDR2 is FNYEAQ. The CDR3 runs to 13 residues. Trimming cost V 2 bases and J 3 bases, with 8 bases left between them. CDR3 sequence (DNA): TGTGCCAGCAGCTTATCTGGGCTCTACGAGCAGTACTTC. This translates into CASSLSGLYEQYF.

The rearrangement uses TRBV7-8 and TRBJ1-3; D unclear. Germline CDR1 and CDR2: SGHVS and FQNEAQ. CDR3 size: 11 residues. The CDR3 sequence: CGASYGNTIYF. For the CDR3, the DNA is TGTGGTGCATCTTATGGAAACACCATATATTTT.

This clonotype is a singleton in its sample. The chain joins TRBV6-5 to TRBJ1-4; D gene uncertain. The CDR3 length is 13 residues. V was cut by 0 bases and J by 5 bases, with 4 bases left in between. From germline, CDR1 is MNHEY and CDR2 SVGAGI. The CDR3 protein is CASSYSDNEKLFF. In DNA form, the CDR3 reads TGTGCCAGCAGTTACTCCGACAATGAAAAACTGTTTTTT.

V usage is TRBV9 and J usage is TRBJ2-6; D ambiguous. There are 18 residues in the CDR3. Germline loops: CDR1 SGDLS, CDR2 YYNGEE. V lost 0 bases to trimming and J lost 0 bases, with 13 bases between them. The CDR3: CASSVDPDPSSGANVLTF. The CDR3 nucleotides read TGTGCCAGCAGCGTAGATCCGGATCCCAGCTCTGGGGCCAACGTCCTGACTTTC.

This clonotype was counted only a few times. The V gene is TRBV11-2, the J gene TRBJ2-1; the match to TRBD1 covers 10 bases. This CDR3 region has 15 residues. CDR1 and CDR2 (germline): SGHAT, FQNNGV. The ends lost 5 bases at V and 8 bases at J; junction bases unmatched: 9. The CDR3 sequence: CASSRGQGDMDEQFF. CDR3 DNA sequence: TGTGCCAGCAGCCGAGGACAGGGGGATATGGATGAGCAGTTCTTC.

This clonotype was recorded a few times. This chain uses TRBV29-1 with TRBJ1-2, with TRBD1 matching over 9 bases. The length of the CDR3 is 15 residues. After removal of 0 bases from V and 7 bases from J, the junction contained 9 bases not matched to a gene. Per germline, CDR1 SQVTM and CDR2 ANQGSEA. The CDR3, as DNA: TGCAGCGTTGAAGATCTCAGGACAGGGGATACTGGCTACACCTTC. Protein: CSVEDLRTGDTGYTF.

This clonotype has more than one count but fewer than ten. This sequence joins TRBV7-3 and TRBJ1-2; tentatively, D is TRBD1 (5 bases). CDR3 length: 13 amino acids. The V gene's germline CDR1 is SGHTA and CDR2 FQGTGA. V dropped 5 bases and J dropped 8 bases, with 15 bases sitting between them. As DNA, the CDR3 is TGTGCCAGCAGCCGCGGGACCCTATGCGGCTACACCTTC. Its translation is CASSRGTLCGYTF.

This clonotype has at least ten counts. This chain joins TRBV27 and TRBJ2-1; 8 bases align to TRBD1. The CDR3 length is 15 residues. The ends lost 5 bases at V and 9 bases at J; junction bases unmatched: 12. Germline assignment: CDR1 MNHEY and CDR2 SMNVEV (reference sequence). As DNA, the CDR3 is TGTGCCAGCAGTCCGTCAGGGGGCCAGTGGGGTGAGCAGTTCTTC. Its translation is CASSPSGGQWGEQFF.

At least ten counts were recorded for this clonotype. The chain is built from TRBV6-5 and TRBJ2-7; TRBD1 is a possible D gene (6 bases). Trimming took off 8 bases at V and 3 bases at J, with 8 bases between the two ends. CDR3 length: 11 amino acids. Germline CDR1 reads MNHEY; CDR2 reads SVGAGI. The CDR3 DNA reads TGTGCCAGCTCGGACAGCTACGAGCAGTACTTC. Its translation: CASSDSYEQYF.

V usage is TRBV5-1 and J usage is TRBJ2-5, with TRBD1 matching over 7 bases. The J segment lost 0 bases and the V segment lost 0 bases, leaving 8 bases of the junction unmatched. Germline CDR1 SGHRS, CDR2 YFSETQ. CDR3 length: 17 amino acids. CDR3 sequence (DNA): TGCGCCAGCAGCTTGGTTCCGGGACAGATGAACCAAGAGACCCAGTACTTC. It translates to CASSLVPGQMNQETQYF.